The 16 T cell receptor beta chains presented below share a single source sample, sequenced in a study of blood T cell repertoires in COVID-19. Produced via immunoSEQ multiplex PCR; TCRdb's table is partial and in-frame only. The data show under 350,000 clones, about 88% seen once. Input material: peripheral blood. These receptors were taken from a man between 65 and 79 years old with acute or convalescent COVID-19.

V and J are TRBV9 and TRBJ1-4; 7 bases fit TRBD1. The CDR3 contains 14 residues. V shed 4 bases, J shed 7 bases, and the junction held 7 bases outside the gene matches. The germline V gene encodes CDR1 SGDLS and CDR2 YYNGEE. The CDR3 sequence: CASSPRQGTEKLFF. The CDR3 DNA sequence: TGTGCCAGCAGCCCACGACAGGGCACTGAAAAACTGTTTTTT.

This chain links TRBV3-1 (or the pseudogene TRBV3-2) with TRBJ1-2; 8 nucleotides line up with TRBD1. The CDR3 is 15 amino acids. Losses at the gene ends were 4 bases for V and 3 bases for J; bases not matched to a gene: 7. The germline V gene encodes CDR1 LGHDT and CDR2 YNNKEL (reference sequence). The CDR3 protein is CASSRAGGSYYGYTF. In DNA, the CDR3 is TGTGCCAGCAGCCGTGCAGGGGGCTCTTACTATGGCTACACCTTC.

The chain links TRBV2 to TRBJ1-2; 7 nucleotides agree with TRBD1. Germline loops: CDR1 SNHLY, CDR2 FYNNEI. The CDR3 loop spans 15 amino acids. V gave up 6 bases and J gave up 0 bases; unmatched junction bases: 7. The chain's CDR3 is CASREDRIANYGYTF. CDR3 sequence (DNA): TGTGCCAGCAGGGAGGACAGGATAGCTAACTATGGCTACACCTTC.

The sample holds a few counts of this clone. The chain employs TRBV4-2 and TRBJ1-5; 8 nucleotides align to TRBD1. Germline loops: CDR1 LGHNA, CDR2 YNFKEQ. Trimming took 5 bases from V and 6 from J; bases not matched to a gene: 12. The CDR3 sequence is 16 residues long. CDR3 DNA sequence: TGTGCCAGCAGCTGGGGGGGCGGACAGGGAGGTCAGCCCCAGCATTTT. Translated: CASSWGGGQGGQPQHF.

The sample holds one count of this clone. The chain combines TRBV2 with TRBJ1-2; TRBD1 matches at 7 bases. CDR3 size: 13 residues. Looked up from germline, CDR1 is SNHLY and CDR2 is FYNNEI. V shed 6 bases, J shed 6 bases, and the junction held 7 bases outside the gene matches. The CDR3 is CASRTGAADGYTF. CDR3 nucleotide sequence: TGTGCCAGCAGAACAGGGGCGGCGGATGGCTACACCTTC. Full variable domain (rest looked up from reference TRBV2 and TRBJ1-2): EPEVTQTPSHQVTQMGQEVILRCVPISNHLYFYWYRQILGQKVEFLVSFYNNEISEKSEIFDDQFSVERPDGSNFTLKIRSTKLEDSAMYFCASRTGAADGYTFGSGTRLTVV.

The V gene is TRBV5-1, the J gene TRBJ2-2; TRBD1 agrees at 8 bases. V lost 4 bases, J lost 1 base, and 9 bases stayed unmatched. CDR1 and CDR2 from the germline V gene are SGHRS and YFSETQ. There are 17 residues in the CDR3. The CDR3 nucleotides are TGCGCCAGCAGCCCGCCACTGGGGACAGGGAACACCGGGGAGCTGTTTTTT. This sequence encodes CASSPPLGTGNTGELFF.

Here the CDR3 reads CASSPRGDQPQHF. CDR3 nucleotides: TGTGCCAGCTCACCACGGGGGGATCAGCCCCAGCATTTT. This sequence joins TRBV18 and TRBJ1-5; D may be TRBD1 (5 bases). The CDR3 consists of 13 residues. V gave up 1 base and J gave up 5 bases, with 6 bases separating them. Germline loops: CDR1 KGHSH, CDR2 LQKENI.

The rearrangement links TRBV7-2 to TRBJ2-5, with D hard to call. The germline gives CDR1 SGHTA, CDR2 FQGNSA. The CDR3 is made up of 11 amino acids. Trimming pared 2 bases from V and 5 bases from J, leaving 3 bases between. DNA of the CDR3: TGTGCCAGCAGCTTATATGAGACCCAGTACTTC. Translated, it gives CASSLYETQYF.

The chain carries TRBV7-2 and TRBJ1-2; unclear D gene. The CDR3 length is 12 residues. V was shortened by 3 bases and J by 5 bases, with 7 bases between the two germline ends. Germline assignment: CDR1 SGHTA and CDR2 FQGNSA. CDR3 in amino acids: CASSFQLYGYTF. DNA for the CDR3: TGTGCCAGCAGCTTCCAACTATATGGCTACACCTTC.

The chain joins TRBV28 to TRBJ1-6; 9 bases align to TRBD1. Germline values: CDR1 MDHEN, CDR2 SYDVKM. This CDR3 contains 14 residues. J gave up 5 bases and V 7 bases, and 3 bases lay outside the gene matches. This chain's CDR3 is CASIGTGNNSPLHF. CDR3 DNA: TGTGCCAGCATTGGGACAGGGAATAATTCACCCCTCCACTTT.

The chain couples TRBV14 to TRBJ1-5; D gene uncertain. The CDR3 totals 16 residues. Trimming left V 2 bases short and J 3 bases short, with 14 bases between. Per the germline V gene, CDR1 is SGHDN and CDR2 is FVKESK. The CDR3 sequence is CASSQIAGRLNQPQHF. Written as DNA, the CDR3 is TGTGCCAGCAGCCAAATTGCAGGAAGGCTCAATCAGCCCCAGCATTTT.

V is TRBV7-2 and J is TRBJ1-3; D is unclear. Germline V gene sequence: CDR1 SGHTA, CDR2 FQGNSA. Trimming took off 2 bases at V and 0 bases at J, with 5 bases between the two ends. The length of the CDR3 is 14 residues. The CDR3 sequence is CASSLMYSGNTIYF. As DNA, the CDR3 is TGTGCCAGCAGCTTAATGTACTCTGGAAACACCATATATTTT. The complete variable domain, with remaining parts taken from reference TRBV7-2 and TRBJ1-3, reads GAGVSQSPSNKVTEKGKDVELRCDPISGHTALYWYRQSLGQGLEFLIYFQGNSAPDKSGLPSDRFSAERTGGSVSTLTIQRTQQEDSAVYLCASSLMYSGNTIYFGEGSWLTVV.

The rearrangement joins TRBV28 to TRBJ1-3; 7 positions match TRBD1. The CDR3 extends over 15 amino acids. Germline V gene sequence: CDR1 MDHEN, CDR2 SYDVKM. The J segment lost 4 bases and the V segment lost 4 bases, leaving 7 bases of the junction unmatched. CDR3 protein: CASSSPDRSGNTIYF. The CDR3 DNA reads as TGTGCCAGCAGTTCCCCGGACAGGTCCGGAAACACCATATATTTT.

The chain couples TRBV6-2 or TRBV6-3 to TRBJ2-7; D is ambiguous. CDR3 length equals 12 residues. Per germline, CDR1 MNHEY and CDR2 SVGEGT. The V and J ends lost 6 bases and 2 bases respectively, with 8 bases between them. This chain's CDR3 is CASSLPAYEQYF. For the CDR3, the DNA is TGTGCCAGCAGCCTCCCGGCCTACGAGCAGTACTTC.

This chain links TRBV27 with TRBJ2-4, with D uncertain. Germline CDR1 reads MNHEY; CDR2 reads SMNVEV (reference sequence). The V gene lost 1 base and the J gene lost 6 bases, with 7 bases spanning the gap. CDR3 size: 13 residues. The CDR3 reads CASSLWASNIQYF. In nucleotides, the CDR3 is TGTGCCAGCAGTTTATGGGCCTCAAACATTCAGTACTTC.

This clone was seen a single time. V and J are TRBV7-9 and TRBJ2-1; 8 nucleotides match TRBD1. Per the germline V gene, CDR1 is SEHNR and CDR2 is FQNEAQ (reference sequence). Germline trimming cut 2 bases from V and 0 bases from J; bases unmatched to any gene: 3. The CDR3 contains 16 residues. CDR3 sequence (DNA): TGTGCCAGCAGCTTACCAACAGGGGGCTCCTACAATGAGCAGTTCTTC. Translating it yields CASSLPTGGSYNEQFF.